The source of this T cell receptor (beta chain) is a study of blood T cell repertoires in COVID-19. Study-wide context: COVID-19 samples, acute and convalescent, were from the United States, Italy and Spain.

The Seattle patients joined while their infection was active and were tracked longitudinally afterward. Profiling relied on immunoSEQ multiplex PCR, and the TCRdb table lists in-frame clones only, not all of them. The sample contains 250,000 to 300,000 clones, roughly 90% of which appear only once. CDR3 length: 14 amino acids. The V end was cut by 6 bases, the J end by 1 base, with 13 bases between. Germline assignment: CDR1 SGHNT and CDR2 YYREEE (reference sequence). Sequenced sample: peripheral blood. V gene TRBV5-4 combines with J gene TRBJ2-5, with D unresolved. The clonotype originates from a woman in her 30s with COVID-19, enrolled during active disease. CDR3 sequence: CASTHSVSQETQYF. CDR3 coding DNA: TGTGCCAGCACCCATTCGGTTAGCCAAGAGACCCAGTACTTC.